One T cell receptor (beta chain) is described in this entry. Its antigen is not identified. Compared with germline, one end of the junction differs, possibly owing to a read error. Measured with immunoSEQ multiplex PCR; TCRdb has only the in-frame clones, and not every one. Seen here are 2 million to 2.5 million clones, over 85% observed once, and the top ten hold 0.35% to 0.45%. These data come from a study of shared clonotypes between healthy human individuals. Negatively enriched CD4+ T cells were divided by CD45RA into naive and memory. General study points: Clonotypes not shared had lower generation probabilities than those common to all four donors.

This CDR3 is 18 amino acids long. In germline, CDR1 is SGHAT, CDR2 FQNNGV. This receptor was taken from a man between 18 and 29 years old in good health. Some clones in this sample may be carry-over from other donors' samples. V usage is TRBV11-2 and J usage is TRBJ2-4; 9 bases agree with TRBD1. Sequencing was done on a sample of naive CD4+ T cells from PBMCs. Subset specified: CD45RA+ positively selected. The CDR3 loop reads CASGLITGGPLAKNIQYF. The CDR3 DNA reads TGTGCCAGCGGCTTAATTACAGGGGGCCCCTTAGCCAAAAACATTCAGTACTTC.